One and the same sample provided the 19 T cell receptor beta chains below, sequenced in a study of long-term antiretroviral therapy in people with HIV (dated by TCRdb to 2022 to 2024). The immunoSEQ hsTCRB v3.0 assay was used at survey level resolution to sequence the TRB variable region. The table was pulled from immuneACCESS by TCRdb, which kept in-frame rearrangements only. Such tables lose some clones; where checked, under half of the loss comes from unresolved V genes, and the rest has no known cause. The sample table shows some 2,500 clones, and 79% are seen once. 8.6% of the sample belongs to the ten largest clones. The sample consisted of unsorted PBMCs, taken 0.4 years before starting antiretroviral therapy. These receptors originate from a woman aged 40 to 49 with HIV.

The chain links TRBV6-1 to TRBJ2-7, with 8 bases lining up with TRBD2. Trimming at V came to 4 bases and at J to 4 bases, leaving 9 bases not matched to a gene. Germline V gene lookup returns CDR1 MNHNS and CDR2 SASEGT. The CDR3 runs 15 residues. The CDR3 region has the DNA TGTGCCAGCAGTGTCTCACCTAGCGGGTTATACGAGCAGTACTTC. Its protein is CASSVSPSGLYEQYF.

This sequence joins TRBV14 and TRBJ2-2, with D perhaps being TRBD1 or TRBD2 (5 bases each). The V and J ends lost 2 bases and 4 bases respectively, with 11 bases between them. This CDR3 comprises 15 residues. Germline lookup yields CDR1 SGHDN and CDR2 FVKESK. CDR3 DNA: TGTGCCAGCAGCCAACAACCGAGGGGCACCGGGGAGCTGTTTTTT. This gives the protein CASSQQPRGTGELFF.

The V and J genes are TRBV5-4 and TRBJ1-1, with D perhaps matching TRBD1 (5 bases). The germline V gene has CDR1 SGHNT and CDR2 YYREEE (reference sequence). The ends were cut back, 3 bases at V and 10 bases at J, with 16 bases in the middle. This CDR3 comprises 13 residues. This CDR3 reads CASSCERGRGAFF. As DNA, the CDR3 is TGTGCCAGCAGCTGCGAAAGGGGCCGTGGAGCTTTCTTT.

The gene calls are TRBV27 and TRBJ2-7; TRBD1 aligns across 9 bases. CDR3 size: 15 residues. Trimming at V came to 2 bases and at J to 10 bases, leaving 12 bases not matched to a gene. Germline CDR1 and CDR2: MNHEY and SMNVEV (reference sequence). The CDR3 region has the DNA TGTGCCAGCAGTTTAGAAGGACAGGGGCCGTCTCTCCAGTACTTC. It specifies CASSLEGQGPSLQYF.

The J gene is TRBJ1-5, the V gene TRBV19; D unresolved. V dropped 3 bases and J dropped 5 bases, with 11 bases sitting between them. The V gene's germline CDR1 is LNHDA and CDR2 SQIVND (reference sequence). The CDR3 sequence is 14 residues long. CDR3 sequence (DNA): TGTGCCAGTAGTATTCGGCGCCAGGATCAGCCCCAGCATTTT. As protein: CASSIRRQDQPQHF.

The gene calls are TRBV5-5 and TRBJ2-7, with 9 bases identical to TRBD1. Trimming took 0 bases from V and 0 from J; bases not matched to a gene: 4. CDR3 size: 16 residues. Germline-derived CDR1 and CDR2 are SGHKS and YYEKEE (reference sequence). The DNA for the CDR3 is TGTGCCAGCAGCTTGGACGGGACAGGGCTCTCCTACGAGCAGTACTTC. Its protein is CASSLDGTGLSYEQYF.

This clone was observed a few times. The chain combines TRBV10-3 with TRBJ2-5; no firm D call. The CDR3 length is 13 residues. Germline V gene sequence: CDR1 ENHRY, CDR2 SYGVKD. V was clipped by 4 bases and J by 4 bases, with 10 bases between them. The CDR3 DNA reads TGTGCCATCAGTGTGGCAGGAATAGAGACCCAGTACTTC. It yields the protein CAISVAGIETQYF.

The chain uses TRBV19 and TRBJ1-2; 10 positions agree with TRBD1. CDR1 and CDR2 (germline): LNHDA, SQIVND (reference sequence). There are 17 residues in the CDR3. J was trimmed by 4 bases and V by 5 bases; bases with no gene match: 13. The CDR3 region has the DNA TGTGCCAGTAGTGTCGGGACAGGGGACACCTCGGCCTATGGCTACACCTTC. Its protein is CASSVGTGDTSAYGYTF.

The rearrangement uses TRBV6-5 and TRBJ1-4; tentative D call: TRBD1 (6 bases). CDR1 is MNHEY and CDR2 is SVGAGI in the germline V gene. The CDR3 length is 13 residues. With 6 bases removed from V and 12 bases from J, the gap between germline ends came to 17 bases. The CDR3 sequence is CASSYTQGGELFF. For the CDR3, the DNA is TGTGCCAGCAGCTATACACAGGGAGGTGAACTGTTTTTT.

The chain carries TRBV2 and TRBJ2-3; D might be TRBD2 (5 bases). V dropped 4 bases and J dropped 6 bases, with 32 bases sitting between them. The CDR3 runs 20 residues. Germline V gene data show CDR1 as SNHLY and CDR2 as FYNNEI. CDR3 in amino acids: CASSARLGFEEEKVGDTQYF. DNA for the CDR3: TGTGCCAGCAGTGCCCGACTCGGGTTTGAGGAGGAGAAGGTAGGGGATACGCAGTATTTT.

This chain joins TRBV6-4 and TRBJ1-1, with a tentative D call TRBD1 (5 bases). V lost 3 bases and J lost 4, with 12 bases in between. Germline V gives CDR1 MRHNA, CDR2 SNTAGT. The CDR3 has 14 amino acids. Written as DNA, the CDR3 is TGTGCCAGCAGTGAATCCGGGACGGGCACTGAAGCTTTCTTT. Translating it yields CASSESGTGTEAFF.

Written as DNA, the CDR3 is TGTGCCAGCAGCTTAAGGCGGGAGGGTTACGAGCAGTACTTC. This gives the protein CASSLRREGYEQYF. V is TRBV7-2 and J is TRBJ2-7; 9 bases align to TRBD2. The CDR3 has 14 amino acids. The V segment lost 2 bases and the J segment 4 bases; nucleotides outside the gene matches: 3. Germline V gene lookup returns CDR1 SGHTA and CDR2 FQGNSA.

V is TRBV7-8 and J is TRBJ1-6; D ambiguous. V dropped 5 bases and J dropped 0 bases, with 17 bases sitting between them. The germline gives CDR1 SGHVS, CDR2 FQNEAQ. The CDR3 runs to 18 residues. The CDR3 spells CASSVGVDASSYNSPLHF. The CDR3 nucleotides read TGTGCCAGCAGCGTAGGAGTGGACGCGAGCTCCTATAATTCACCCCTCCACTTT.

This chain joins TRBV5-5 and TRBJ1-5, with D perhaps matching TRBD1 (6 bases). CDR3 length: 13 amino acids. Germline loops: CDR1 SGHKS, CDR2 YYEKEE (reference sequence). Trimming took 3 bases from V and 2 from J, leaving 6 bases between them. CDR3 residues: CASSWTGNQPQHF. The DNA of the CDR3 is TGTGCCAGCAGCTGGACAGGCAATCAGCCCCAGCATTTT.

The rearrangement links TRBV7-5 to TRBJ1-1; TRBD1 was called by the table and not checked on the DNA. TRBV7-5 constitutes a pseudogene. This CDR3 is built from 16 residues. CDR3 in DNA: TGTGTCAGAAGCTATAGAGGACAGGGGACGGCGGTTGAAGCTTTCTTT. Its translation is CVRSYRGQGTAVEAFF.

The V call is TRBV19, the J call TRBJ2-1; D gene ambiguous. This CDR3 contains 12 residues. Trimming removed 8 bases at V and 6 bases at J, with 11 bases between. From germline, CDR1 is LNHDA and CDR2 SQIVND (reference sequence). CDR3 in amino acids: CASRSPGNEQFF. CDR3 DNA: TGTGCCAGTCGGAGTCCCGGCAATGAGCAGTTCTTC.

The chain couples TRBV2 to TRBJ2-1; D may be TRBD2 (5 bases). The V and J ends lost 6 bases and 6 bases respectively, with 21 bases between them. This CDR3 contains 16 residues. Per germline, CDR1 SNHLY and CDR2 FYNNEI. CDR3: CASSLFPETRTNEQFF. The CDR3 DNA follows: TGTGCCAGCAGCCTCTTCCCGGAAACTAGAACCAATGAGCAGTTCTTC.

The rearrangement uses TRBV21-1 and TRBJ2-7; the D call of TRBD1 is as the table states it, not checked on the DNA. TRBV21-1 is a pseudogene. CDR3 length equals 15 residues. CDR3 coding DNA: TGTGCCAGCAGCAAAGTGGGACAAGACCCACACGAGCAGTACTTC. Protein product: CASSKVGQDPHEQYF.

The chain couples TRBV30 to TRBJ2-5; D perhaps matches TRBD1 (5 bases). This CDR3 comprises 12 residues. Between the trimmed V and J ends, which lost 4 bases and 1 base, there was a span of 7 bases. Per germline, CDR1 GTSNPN and CDR2 SVGIG (reference sequence). In DNA form, the CDR3 reads TGTGCCTGGAATACAGGCCAAGAGACCCAGTACTTC. As protein: CAWNTGQETQYF.